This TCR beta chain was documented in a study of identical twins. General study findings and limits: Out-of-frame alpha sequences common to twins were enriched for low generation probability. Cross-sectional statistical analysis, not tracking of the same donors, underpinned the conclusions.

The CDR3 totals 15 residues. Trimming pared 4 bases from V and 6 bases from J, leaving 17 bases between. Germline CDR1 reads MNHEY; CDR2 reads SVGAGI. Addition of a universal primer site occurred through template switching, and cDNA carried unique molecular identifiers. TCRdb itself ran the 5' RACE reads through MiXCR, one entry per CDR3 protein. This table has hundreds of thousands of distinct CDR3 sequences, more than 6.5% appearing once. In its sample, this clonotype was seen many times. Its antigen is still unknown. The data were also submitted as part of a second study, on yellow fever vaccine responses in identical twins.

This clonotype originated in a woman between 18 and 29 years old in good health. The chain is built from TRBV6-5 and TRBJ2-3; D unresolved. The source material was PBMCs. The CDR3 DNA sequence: TGTGCCAGCAGTTTCAATCGAAGGGTATGGGATACGCAGTATTTT. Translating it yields CASSFNRRVWDTQYF.